This T cell receptor (beta chain) was profiled in a study of cytomegalovirus exposure and HLA in healthy donors. Whole-study results and caveats: As a later analysis showed, a missense DCLRE1C variant was linked to trimming of TCR beta V- and J-genes. Cytomegalovirus association was assigned to about 150 TCR beta chains. A previous analysis found most TCR beta V segments productive roughly 87% or roughly 30% of the time.

This clone was counted a few times. Its antigen is unidentified. Trimming stripped 7 bases from V and 7 bases from J, with 16 bases between. The CDR3 has 13 residues. Germline assignment: CDR1 SNHLY and CDR2 FYNNEI. It was with 60 Vbeta and 13 Jbeta primers that the PCR ran. The data were produced by immunoSEQ multiplex PCR, yet TCRdb's version contains in-frame clones alone and is incomplete. Of 100,000 or so clones listed, more than 75% are singletons. The sequence was collected from a woman between 50 and 59 years old in good health and CMV-seropositive. The gene calls are TRBV2 and TRBJ1-2, with unresolved D. Sequencing input: PBMCs. The CDR3 DNA follows: TGTGCCAGCAAGACAAGAGAGATACGTGGCTACACCTTC. Its protein is CASKTREIRGYTF.